This record covers a single T cell receptor (beta chain). The record originates from a study of early T cells in non-severe SARS-CoV-2 infection. Molecules of cDNA were individually given unique molecular identifiers that were attached to them. Each CDR3 protein gets one entry after TCRdb re-called the 5' RACE reads with MiXCR. Altogether 90,000 to 130,000 distinct CDR3 sequences are present, 12% being singletons, with the ten largest covering approximately 3.1%. The CDR3 sequence is 13 residues long. The V gene lost 4 bases and the J gene lost 4 bases, with 14 bases spanning the gap. In germline, CDR1 is SQVTM, CDR2 ANQGSEA.

The rearrangement links TRBV29-1 to TRBJ2-7; possibly TRBD2 for D (6 bases). The sequence was obtained from an adult who was a healthcare worker with PCR-confirmed SARS-CoV-2 infection or an uninfected control (not recorded which). Material for sequencing was whole blood. The CDR3 reads CSVVIADAYEQYF. The CDR3 DNA follows: TGCAGCGTTGTGATAGCGGACGCATACGAGCAGTACTTC.